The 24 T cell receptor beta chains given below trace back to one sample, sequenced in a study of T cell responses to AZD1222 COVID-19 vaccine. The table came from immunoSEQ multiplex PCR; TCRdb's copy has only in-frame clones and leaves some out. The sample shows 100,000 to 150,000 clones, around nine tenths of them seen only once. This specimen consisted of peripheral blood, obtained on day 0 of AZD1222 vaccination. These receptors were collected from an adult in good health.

CDR3 coding DNA: TGTGCCAGCAGCTCTCAGCTGAGCTCAACTAATGAAAAACTGTTTTTT. This gives the protein CASSSQLSSTNEKLFF. J is TRBJ1-4 and V is TRBV5-4; no firm D call. Trimming took 3 bases from V and 0 from J, leaving 12 bases between them. The CDR3 covers 16 residues. Germline V gene data show CDR1 as SGHNT and CDR2 as YYREEE (reference sequence).

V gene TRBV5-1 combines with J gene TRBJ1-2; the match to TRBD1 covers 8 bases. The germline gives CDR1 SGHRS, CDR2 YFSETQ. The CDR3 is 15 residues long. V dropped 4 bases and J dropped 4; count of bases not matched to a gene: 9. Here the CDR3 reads CASSLRGQGSYGYTF. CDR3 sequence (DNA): TGCGCCAGCAGCCTACGCGGACAGGGCAGCTATGGCTACACCTTC.

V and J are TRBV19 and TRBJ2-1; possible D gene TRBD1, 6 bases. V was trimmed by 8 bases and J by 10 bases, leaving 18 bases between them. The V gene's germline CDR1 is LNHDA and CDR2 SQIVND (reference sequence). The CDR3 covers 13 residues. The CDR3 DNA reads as TGTGCCAGTTCCGGGACACCAATAGACGAGCAGTTCTTC. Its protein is CASSGTPIDEQFF.

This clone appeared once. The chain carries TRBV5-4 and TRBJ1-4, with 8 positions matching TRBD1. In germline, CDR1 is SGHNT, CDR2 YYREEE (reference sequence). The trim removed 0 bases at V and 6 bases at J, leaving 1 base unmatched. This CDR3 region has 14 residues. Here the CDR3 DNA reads TGTGCCAGCAGCTTGGCAGGGGGCTATGAAAAACTGTTTTTT. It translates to CASSLAGGYEKLFF.

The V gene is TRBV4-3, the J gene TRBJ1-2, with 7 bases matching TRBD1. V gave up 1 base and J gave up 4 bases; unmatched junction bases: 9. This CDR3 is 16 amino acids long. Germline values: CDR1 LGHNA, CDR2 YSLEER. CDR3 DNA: TGCGCCAGCAGCCAAGCTGGGGACAGCGGACTCTATGGCTACACCTTC. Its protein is CASSQAGDSGLYGYTF.

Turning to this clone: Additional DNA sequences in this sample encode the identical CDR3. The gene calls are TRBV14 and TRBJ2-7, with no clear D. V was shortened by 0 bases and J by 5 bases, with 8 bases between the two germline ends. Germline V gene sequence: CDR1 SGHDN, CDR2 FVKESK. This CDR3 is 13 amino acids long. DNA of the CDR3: TGTGCCAGCAGCCAAGATCTTCTCCACGAGCAGTACTTC. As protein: CASSQDLLHEQYF.

The CDR3 DNA is TGTGCCAGCAGTTACAGCCAAGGAGGGAGGAAACTGTTTTTT. This translates into CASSYSQGGRKLFF. V and J are TRBV6-5 and TRBJ1-4; D not resolved. Germline V CDR1 and CDR2: MNHEY, SVGAGI. Trimming left V 2 bases short and J 11 bases short, with 15 bases between. The CDR3 covers 14 residues.

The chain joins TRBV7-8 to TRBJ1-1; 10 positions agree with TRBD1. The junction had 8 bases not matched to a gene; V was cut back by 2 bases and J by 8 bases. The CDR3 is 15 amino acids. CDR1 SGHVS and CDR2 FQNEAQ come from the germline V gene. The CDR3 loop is CASSLKGTGDPEAFF. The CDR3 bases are TGTGCCAGCAGCTTAAAAGGGACAGGGGACCCAGAAGCTTTCTTT.

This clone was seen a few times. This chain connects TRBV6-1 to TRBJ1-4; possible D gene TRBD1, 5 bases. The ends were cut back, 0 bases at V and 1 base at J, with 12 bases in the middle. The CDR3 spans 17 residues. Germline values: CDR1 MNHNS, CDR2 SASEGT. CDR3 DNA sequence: TGTGCCAGCAGTGAAGCGCTGTCAGGGAGAACTAATGAAAAACTGTTTTTT. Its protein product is CASSEALSGRTNEKLFF.

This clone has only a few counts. CDR3: CASSGDPREGYGYTF. The CDR3 DNA follows: TGTGCCAGCAGCGGAGACCCTCGGGAAGGCTATGGCTACACCTTC. The chain uses TRBV9 and TRBJ1-2; D gene unclear. The CDR3 is 15 residues long. Germline V gives CDR1 SGDLS, CDR2 YYNGEE. The V end was cut by 3 bases, the J end by 4 bases, with 16 bases between.

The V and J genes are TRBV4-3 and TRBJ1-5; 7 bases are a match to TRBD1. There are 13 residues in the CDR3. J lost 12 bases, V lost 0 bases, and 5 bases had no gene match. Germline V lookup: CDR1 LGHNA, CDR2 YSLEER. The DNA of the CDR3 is TGCGCCAGCAGCCAAGAAGGGGGCTCGGTCCAGCATTTT. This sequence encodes CASSQEGGSVQHF.

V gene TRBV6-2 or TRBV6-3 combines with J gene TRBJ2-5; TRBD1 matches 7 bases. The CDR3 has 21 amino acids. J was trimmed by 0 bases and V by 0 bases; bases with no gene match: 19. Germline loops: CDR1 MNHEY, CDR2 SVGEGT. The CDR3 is CASSYSRVLDRRLSDQETQYF. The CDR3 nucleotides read TGTGCCAGCAGTTACTCGAGAGTGTTGGACAGGAGACTATCCGACCAAGAGACCCAGTACTTC.

CDR3 DNA: TGTGCCAGCAGCTACCAGAGTCTAGCGGGAACCAATGAGCAGTTCTTC. It codes for CASSYQSLAGTNEQFF. This chain joins TRBV7-2 and TRBJ2-1, with TRBD2 matching 9 bases. The germline gives CDR1 SGHTA, CDR2 FQGNSA. With 4 bases clipped from V and 6 bases from J, the junction kept 10 bases outside the gene matches. The CDR3 spans 16 residues.

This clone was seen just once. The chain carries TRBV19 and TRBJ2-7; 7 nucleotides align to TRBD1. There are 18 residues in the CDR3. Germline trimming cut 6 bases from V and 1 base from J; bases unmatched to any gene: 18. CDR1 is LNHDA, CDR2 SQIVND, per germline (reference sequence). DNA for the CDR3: TGTGCCAGTAGAGATCCAGGGGGTTCCGAAAGTGGATCCTACGAGCAGTACTTC. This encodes CASRDPGGSESGSYEQYF. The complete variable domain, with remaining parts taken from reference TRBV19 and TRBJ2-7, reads DGGITQSPKYLFRKEGQNVTLSCEQNLNHDAMYWYRQDPGQGLRLIYYSQIVNDFQKGDIAEGYSVSREKKESFPLTVTSAQKNPTAFYLCASRDPGGSESGSYEQYFGPGTRLTVT.

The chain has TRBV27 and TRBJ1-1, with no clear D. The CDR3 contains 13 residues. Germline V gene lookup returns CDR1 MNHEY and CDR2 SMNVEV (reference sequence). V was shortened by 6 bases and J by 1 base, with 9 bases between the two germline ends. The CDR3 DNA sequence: TGTGCCAGCAGGGGGTTCGCGAACACTGAAGCTTTCTTT. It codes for CASRGFANTEAFF.

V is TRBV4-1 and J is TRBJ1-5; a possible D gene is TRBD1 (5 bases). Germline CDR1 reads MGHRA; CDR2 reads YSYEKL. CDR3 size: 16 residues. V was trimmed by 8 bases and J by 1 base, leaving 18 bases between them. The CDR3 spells CASAQLGGPSNQPQHF. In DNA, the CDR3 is TGCGCCAGCGCACAACTTGGGGGTCCCAGCAATCAGCCCCAGCATTTT.

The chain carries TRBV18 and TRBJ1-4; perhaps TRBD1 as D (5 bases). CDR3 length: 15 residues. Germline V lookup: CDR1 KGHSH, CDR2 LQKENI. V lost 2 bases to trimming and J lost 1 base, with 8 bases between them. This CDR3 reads CASSPTGGTNEKLFF. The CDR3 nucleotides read TGTGCCAGCTCACCAACGGGGGGAACTAATGAAAAACTGTTTTTT.

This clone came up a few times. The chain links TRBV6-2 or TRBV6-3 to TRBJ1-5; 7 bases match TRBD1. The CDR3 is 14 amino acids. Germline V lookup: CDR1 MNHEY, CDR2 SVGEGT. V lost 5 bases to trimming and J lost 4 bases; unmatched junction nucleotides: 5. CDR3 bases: TGTGCCAGCAGTCGAGGGACAGCAAATCAGCCCCAGCATTTT. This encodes CASSRGTANQPQHF.

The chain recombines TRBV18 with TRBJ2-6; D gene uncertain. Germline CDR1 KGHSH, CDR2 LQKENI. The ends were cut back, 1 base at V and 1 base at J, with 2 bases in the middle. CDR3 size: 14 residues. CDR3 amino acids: CASSPQSGANVLTF. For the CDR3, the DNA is TGTGCCAGCTCACCACAGTCTGGGGCCAACGTCCTGACTTTC.

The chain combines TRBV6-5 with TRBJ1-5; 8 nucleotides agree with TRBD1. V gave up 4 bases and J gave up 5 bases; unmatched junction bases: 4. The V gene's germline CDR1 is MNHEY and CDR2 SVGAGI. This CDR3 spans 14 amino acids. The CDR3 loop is CASSFYRGDQPQHF. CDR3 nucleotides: TGTGCCAGCAGTTTTTACAGGGGGGATCAGCCCCAGCATTTT.

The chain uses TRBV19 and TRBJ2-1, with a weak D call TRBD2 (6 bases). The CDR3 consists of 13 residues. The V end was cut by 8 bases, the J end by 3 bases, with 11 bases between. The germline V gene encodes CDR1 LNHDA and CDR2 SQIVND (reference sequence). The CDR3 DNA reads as TGTGCCAGTTCGGGGCGGGGCTACAATGAGCAGTTCTTC. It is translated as CASSGRGYNEQFF.

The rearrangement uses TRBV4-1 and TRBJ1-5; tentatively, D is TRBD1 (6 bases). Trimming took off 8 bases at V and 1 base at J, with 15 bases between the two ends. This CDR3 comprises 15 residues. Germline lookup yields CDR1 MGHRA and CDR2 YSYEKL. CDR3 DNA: TGCGCCAGCGGAGGGGGGGGACTCAGCAATCAGCCCCAGCATTTT. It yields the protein CASGGGGLSNQPQHF.

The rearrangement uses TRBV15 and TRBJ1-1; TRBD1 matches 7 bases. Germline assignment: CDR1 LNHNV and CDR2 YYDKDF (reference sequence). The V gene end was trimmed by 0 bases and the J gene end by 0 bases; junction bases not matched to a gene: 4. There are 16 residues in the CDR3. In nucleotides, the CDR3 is TGTGCCACCAGCAGAGAAGGGGGCGAAGTGAACACTGAAGCTTTCTTT. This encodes CATSREGGEVNTEAFF.

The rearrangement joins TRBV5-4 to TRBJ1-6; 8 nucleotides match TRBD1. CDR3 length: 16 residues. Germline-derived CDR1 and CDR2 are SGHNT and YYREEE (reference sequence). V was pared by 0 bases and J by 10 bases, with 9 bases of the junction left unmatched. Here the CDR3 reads CASSLDRGVFGSPLHF. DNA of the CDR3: TGTGCCAGCAGCTTGGACAGGGGGGTGTTTGGGTCACCCCTCCACTTT.